The present entry profiles one TCR beta chain with its context. The table came from immunoSEQ multiplex PCR; TCRdb's copy has only in-frame clones and leaves some out. Of approximately 590,000 clones in the sample, 95% were seen once. This entry belongs to a study of shared clonotypes between healthy human individuals. Cells designated naive CD8 were CD45RO-negative and were positively selected for CCR7, with terminally differentiated effector memory CD45RA+ cells excluded. V was clipped by 6 bases and J by 5 bases; unmatched bases: 9. The CDR3 contains 16 residues. Germline CDR1 reads SNHLY; CDR2 reads FYNNEI.

The sequencing input was naive CD8+ T cells sorted from blood. This receptor was identified in a woman in her 30s in good health. V usage is TRBV2 and J usage is TRBJ2-2; 10 bases map to TRBD2. In DNA form, the CDR3 reads TGTGCCAGCAGGACCCTAGCGGGAGCAAAGACCGGGGAGCTGTTTTTT. Protein product: CASRTLAGAKTGELFF.